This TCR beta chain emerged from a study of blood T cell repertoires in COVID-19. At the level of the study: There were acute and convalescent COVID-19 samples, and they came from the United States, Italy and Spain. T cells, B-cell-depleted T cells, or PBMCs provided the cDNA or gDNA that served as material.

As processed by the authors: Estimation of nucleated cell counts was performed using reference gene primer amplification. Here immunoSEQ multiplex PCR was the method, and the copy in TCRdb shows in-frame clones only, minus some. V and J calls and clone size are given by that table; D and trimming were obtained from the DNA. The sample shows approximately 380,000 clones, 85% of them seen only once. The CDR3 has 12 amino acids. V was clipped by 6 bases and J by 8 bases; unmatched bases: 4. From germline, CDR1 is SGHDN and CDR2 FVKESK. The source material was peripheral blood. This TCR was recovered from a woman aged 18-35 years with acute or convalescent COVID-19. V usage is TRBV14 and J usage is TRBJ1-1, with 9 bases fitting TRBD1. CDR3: CASRLTGGEAFF. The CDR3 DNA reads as TGTGCCAGCAGACTGACAGGGGGGGAAGCTTTCTTT.